The clone carrying this T cell receptor beta chain turned up a few times. Its antigen is still unknown. Clones were read by immunoSEQ multiplex PCR, and TCRdb kept only the in-frame ones, dropping some. This sample has tens of thousands of clones, with roughly two thirds found just once. The data originate from a study of vaccination effects on CD4 cells after COVID-19. Under the ViraFEST assay, PBMC were stimulated with viral peptide pools so that antigen-specific CD4+ T cells expanded. Sequencing was performed afterwards. CD4+ T cells were isolated after 10 days of culture. Previously uninfected by SARS-CoV-2, the vaccine recipients also showed negative nucleocapsid antibodies. Half-medium exchanges with IL-2 medium took place on days 3 and 7. Trimming took 5 bases from V and 7 from J, leaving 11 bases between them. The CDR3 consists of 13 residues. The germline V gene encodes CDR1 LGHDT and CDR2 YNNKEL (reference sequence).

The clonotype comes from a human donor who received a COVID-19 vaccine. The rearrangement joins TRBV3-1 (or the pseudogene TRBV3-2) to TRBJ2-2; D call uncertain. The sample in question was CD4+ T cells from PBMCs cultured with HCoV-NL63 spike peptides, obtained before COVID-19 vaccination. Here the CDR3 reads CASSSFEFGELFF. The CDR3 coding sequence is TGTGCCAGCAGCTCTTTCGAGTTCGGGGAGCTGTTTTTT.